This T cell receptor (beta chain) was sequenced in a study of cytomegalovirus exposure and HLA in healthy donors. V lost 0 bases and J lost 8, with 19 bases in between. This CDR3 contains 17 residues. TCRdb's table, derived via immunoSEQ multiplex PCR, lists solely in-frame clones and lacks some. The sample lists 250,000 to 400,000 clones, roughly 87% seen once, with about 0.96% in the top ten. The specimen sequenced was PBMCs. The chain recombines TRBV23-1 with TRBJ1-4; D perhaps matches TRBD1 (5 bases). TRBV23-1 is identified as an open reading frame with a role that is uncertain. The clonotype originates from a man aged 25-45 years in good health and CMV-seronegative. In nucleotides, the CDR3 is TGCGCCAGCAGTCAATCCCCCGCTGGGGGAGGGAACGAAAAACTGTTTTTT. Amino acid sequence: CASSQSPAGGGNEKLFF.